This T cell receptor (beta chain) was identified in a study of identifying expanded T cells in peripheral blood. TCRdb keeps only in-frame clones here, not all; method: immunoSEQ multiplex PCR. The repertoire has about 100,000 clones, around 89% of them found once; the top ten carry 16%. Study findings and constraints: Over approximately two and four weeks, about 15 and 19 clones changed, versus around 1.3 between replicates. Clone count variance between roughly 2-week samples rose with total template count.

Per the germline V gene, CDR1 is LGHNA and CDR2 is YNFKEQ. The CDR3 spans 16 residues. Trimming took off 0 bases at V and 5 bases at J, with 14 bases between the two ends. No infections or other immune events were documented during collection. Regarding this clone: Its antigen is unknown.

The gene calls are TRBV4-2 and TRBJ1-5, with D possibly being TRBD1 (6 bases). Input material: blood. The source of this sequence is a person aged 18 to 75 in good health. This CDR3 reads CASSQESGQGHQPQHF. Here the CDR3 DNA reads TGTGCCAGCAGCCAAGAGTCTGGGCAGGGGCATCAGCCCCAGCATTTT.